The 20 T cell receptor beta chains given below trace back to one sample, sequenced in a study of T cells in narcolepsy. Assay used: immunoSEQ multiplex PCR; TCRdb lists only in-frame clones, some missing. This table has approximately 24,000 clones, approximately 83% appearing once. Sequencing was performed on CD45RA- memory CD4+ T cells from PBMCs. Receptors were obtained from a human donor with narcolepsy.

This chain connects TRBV7-9 to TRBJ2-3; D unresolved. This CDR3 spans 19 amino acids. Trimming shortened V by 4 bases and J by 0 bases, and 23 bases separated the two germline ends. Germline assignment: CDR1 SEHNR and CDR2 FQNEAQ (reference sequence). The CDR3 reads CASSSLTPRKGSSTDTQYF. The DNA for the CDR3 is TGTGCCAGCAGCTCCCTGACCCCGCGGAAGGGTTCAAGCACAGATACGCAGTATTTT.

This sequence joins TRBV19 and TRBJ1-5, with D uncertain. V lost 4 bases and J 7 bases, leaving 17 bases between the germline ends. The germline V gene encodes CDR1 LNHDA and CDR2 SQIVND (reference sequence). This CDR3 is 15 amino acids long. CDR3 sequence reads: CASSTTGTHIQPQHF. Here the CDR3 DNA reads TGTGCCAGTAGTACCACCGGCACCCACATCCAGCCCCAGCATTTT. Full variable domain (remainder filled in from reference TRBV19 and TRBJ1-5): DGGITQSPKYLFRKEGQNVTLSCEQNLNHDAMYWYRQDPGQGLRLIYYSQIVNDFQKGDIAEGYSVSREKKESFPLTVTSAQKNPTAFYLCASSTTGTHIQPQHFGDGTRLSIL.

The rearrangement uses TRBV19 and TRBJ2-1, with a tentative D call TRBD2 (7 bases). Germline values: CDR1 LNHDA, CDR2 SQIVND (reference sequence). This CDR3 has 14 residues. The V and J ends lost 10 bases and 6 bases respectively, with 19 bases between them. The CDR3 here is CAIKAGAGSNEQFF. CDR3 DNA sequence: TGTGCCATCAAGGCGGGGGCAGGGTCCAATGAGCAGTTCTTC.

This clone was counted a few times. CDR3 in DNA: TGTGCCAGCAGCTTAAATCGAGTGGGCTCTGGAAACACCATATATTTT. This encodes CASSLNRVGSGNTIYF. The gene calls are TRBV7-6 and TRBJ1-3; D unclear. The length of the CDR3 is 16 residues. Between the trimmed V and J ends, which lost 2 bases and 0 bases, there was a span of 11 bases. Germline CDR1 reads SGHVS; CDR2 reads FNYEAQ.

This chain links TRBV7-9 with TRBJ2-7; the match to TRBD1 covers 9 bases. The length of the CDR3 is 14 residues. J gave up 2 bases and V 5 bases, and 4 bases lay outside the gene matches. Germline V gives CDR1 SEHNR, CDR2 FQNEAQ (reference sequence). CDR3 region: CASSVDRGTYEQYF. In DNA, the CDR3 is TGTGCCAGCAGCGTAGACAGGGGGACCTACGAGCAGTACTTC.

This rearrangement joins TRBV7-2 to TRBJ2-7, with TRBD1 as a possible D gene (6 bases). The V end lost 0 bases, the J end lost 4 bases, and 7 bases lay between the germline ends. The CDR3 totals 13 residues. Germline CDR1 and CDR2: SGHTA and FQGNSA. Here the CDR3 DNA reads TGTGCCAGCAGCTTAGCGACAGGTTACGAGCAGTACTTC. Its protein is CASSLATGYEQYF.

The J gene is TRBJ2-5, the V gene TRBV29-1; maybe TRBD1 (6 bases). Trimming removed 5 bases at V and 4 bases at J, with 11 bases between. Germline V gene sequence: CDR1 SQVTM, CDR2 ANQGSEA. The CDR3 loop spans 12 amino acids. CDR3 nucleotides: TGCAGCGTTAACAGGGACGGAGAGACCCAGTACTTC. Its protein is CSVNRDGETQYF.

The chain couples TRBV6-5 to TRBJ2-5, with a possible D match to TRBD2 (6 bases). CDR1 and CDR2 from the germline V gene are MNHEY and SVGAGI. The length of the CDR3 is 15 residues. V gave up 4 bases and J gave up 5 bases, with 17 bases separating them. CDR3 coding DNA: TGTGCCAGCAGTTCATCAGGGTTCGGAGGGGAGACCCAGTACTTC. This codes for CASSSSGFGGETQYF.

The chain is built from TRBV27 and TRBJ1-1; D not resolved. Trimming removed 6 bases from V and 0 bases from J, with 17 bases in between. The length of the CDR3 is 16 residues. CDR1 is MNHEY and CDR2 is SMNVEV in the germline V gene (reference sequence). In DNA, the CDR3 is TGTGCCAGCAGCATCCTCAGAACAGACATGAACACTGAAGCTTTCTTT. Its translation: CASSILRTDMNTEAFF.

This chain joins TRBV19 and TRBJ2-2; weak D call: TRBD2 (6 bases). Germline lookup yields CDR1 LNHDA and CDR2 SQIVND (reference sequence). This CDR3 has 14 residues. Deletions cut 6 bases from V and 4 bases from J, with 12 bases between. For the CDR3, the DNA is TGTGCCAGTAGGCGGGGTATCCTCACCGGGGAGCTGTTTTTT. It yields the protein CASRRGILTGELFF.

Comment on this clone: A junction boundary mismatches the germline segment, possibly from a read error. The genes are TRBV18 and TRBJ1-4, with 9 positions matching TRBD1. CDR3 length: 13 amino acids. CDR1 and CDR2 from the germline V gene are KGHSH and LQKENI. The CDR3 region has the DNA TGTGCCAGCTCACCGGACAGGGGAGAAAAACTGCTTTTT. Encoded protein: CASSPDRGEKLLF.

The chain joins TRBV6-5 to TRBJ1-2, with D unclear. Trimming left V 6 bases short and J 5 bases short, with 13 bases between. The CDR3 has 13 residues. Germline values: CDR1 MNHEY, CDR2 SVGAGI. In DNA, the CDR3 is TGTGCCAGCAGCCCCACTCTGATTTATGGCTACACCTTC. Its protein is CASSPTLIYGYTF.

The chain carries TRBV15 and TRBJ2-1; 9 bases line up with TRBD2. V lost 5 bases to trimming and J lost 6 bases; unmatched junction nucleotides: 5. CDR3 size: 14 residues. The germline V gene has CDR1 LNHNV and CDR2 YYDKDF (reference sequence). The CDR3 DNA is TGTGCCACCAGCGCGGGAGGGCCGAGCAATGAGCAGTTCTTC. As protein: CATSAGGPSNEQFF. The full variable domain, in which reference TRBV15 and TRBJ2-1 provide the parts outside the CDR3, is DAMVIQNPRYQVTQFGKPVTLSCSQTLNHNVMYWYQQKSSQAPKLLFHYYDKDFNNEADTPDNFQSRRPNTSFCFLDIRSPGLGDTAMYLCATSAGGPSNEQFFGPGTRLTVL.

This clone was seen a single time. The gene calls are TRBV5-4 and TRBJ1-2; D not resolved. V gave up 0 bases and J gave up 0 bases, with 6 bases separating them. The germline CDR1 and CDR2 sequences are SGHNT and YYREEE (reference sequence). The length of the CDR3 is 14 residues. The CDR3 sequence is CASSLDGSNYGYTF. The CDR3 DNA follows: TGTGCCAGCAGCTTGGATGGATCTAACTATGGCTACACCTTC.

The chain is built from TRBV11-3 and TRBJ2-1; D is possibly TRBD1 or TRBD2 (5 bases each). CDR1 and CDR2 (germline): SGHNT, YENEEA. The germline V and J ends were trimmed by 3 bases and 5 bases, with 14 bases remaining between them. CDR3 length equals 15 residues. This CDR3 is CASSFEGAGDNEQFF. CDR3 nucleotides: TGTGCCAGCAGCTTTGAAGGGGCCGGGGACAATGAGCAGTTCTTC. Complete variable domain (other parts from reference TRBV11-3 and TRBJ2-1): EAGVVQSPRYKIIEKKQPVAFWCNPISGHNTLYWYLQNLGQGPELLIRYENEEAVDDSQLPKDRFSAERLKGVDSTLKIQPAELGDSAVYLCASSFEGAGDNEQFFGPGTRLTVL.

This clone was seen only a few times. The chain links TRBV5-1 to TRBJ2-1, with D possibly being TRBD1 (7 bases). Germline assignment: CDR1 SGHRS and CDR2 YFSETQ. V was trimmed by 0 bases and J by 5 bases, leaving 12 bases between them. The length of the CDR3 is 15 residues. The CDR3 nucleotides read TGCGCCAGCAGCTTGGGACAGGGACTCAACAATGAGCAGTTCTTC. It encodes CASSLGQGLNNEQFF.

This clone was observed a handful of times. The rearrangement uses TRBV6-4 and TRBJ1-1; D remains ambiguous. This CDR3 comprises 14 residues. The V end was cut by 5 bases, the J end by 1 base, with 11 bases between. Germline loops: CDR1 MRHNA, CDR2 SNTAGT. The CDR3 coding sequence is TGTGCCAGCAGTCCTAGTCTGGGGAACACTGAAGCTTTCTTT. Its protein product is CASSPSLGNTEAFF.

This chain connects TRBV4-3 to TRBJ1-5, with 11 bases that match TRBD1. Trimming removed 2 bases from V and 3 bases from J; junction bases left unmatched: 6. CDR1 is LGHNA and CDR2 is YSLEER in the germline V gene. This CDR3 comprises 17 residues. DNA of the CDR3: TGCGCCAGCAGCCAAACGGGACAGGGGGTCCTCAATCAGCCCCAGCATTTT. Protein product: CASSQTGQGVLNQPQHF.

This rearrangement joins TRBV30 to TRBJ2-2; D unclear. Trimming removed 3 bases at V and 5 bases at J, with 10 bases between. The germline V gene has CDR1 GTSNPN and CDR2 SVGIG (reference sequence). The CDR3 runs 13 residues. CDR3 DNA: TGTGCCTGGAGCCCTCCGTGGACCGGGGAGCTGTTTTTT. Protein sequence: CAWSPPWTGELFF.

The V and J genes are TRBV18 and TRBJ2-1; 8 nucleotides align to TRBD2. The CDR3 sequence is 15 residues long. J gave up 4 bases and V 5 bases, and 7 bases lay outside the gene matches. Per germline, CDR1 KGHSH and CDR2 LQKENI. In DNA, the CDR3 is TGTGCCAGCTCAAGGGCCGAGCGGGGGTACAATGAGCAGTTCTTC. Translating it yields CASSRAERGYNEQFF.